The sequence of this T cell receptor (beta chain) was determined in a study of CD8 T cells in Susac syndrome. Roughly 0.45 to 1 ug RNA was reverse transcribed with random hexamers. TCRdb ran MiXCR on the immunoSEQ multiplex PCR reads and lists one entry per CDR3 protein. The sample includes a few hundred thousand distinct CDR3 sequences, roughly 92% of them seen just once. Trimming removed 3 bases at V and 1 base at J, with 12 bases between. This CDR3 spans 15 amino acids. Germline-derived CDR1 and CDR2 are SGHNT and YENEEA. This chain connects TRBV11-3 to TRBJ1-1; D might be TRBD1 (5 bases). The clonotype comes from a human donor with multiple sclerosis. Material for sequencing was CD8+ T cells from PBMCs. CDR3 nucleotides: TGTGCCAGCAGCTTCACCCCGGGGCCGAACACTGAAGCTTTCTTT. Its translation is CASSFTPGPNTEAFF.